In this sample, the clone carrying this TCR beta chain turned up a few times. Its antigen is unidentified. The V gene's germline CDR1 is SGHDT and CDR2 YYEEEE. Trimming removed 3 bases at V and 6 bases at J, with 15 bases between. The CDR3 has 14 amino acids. This entry belongs to a study of post-analysis software for immune sequencing data. Whole-study context: Secondary progressive, relapsing-remitting and progressive-relapsing multiple sclerosis were among the included disease courses. Study observations and caveats: F measure grouped same-batch samples tightly together. Included in a set of about 5 TRBV segments more frequent in patients than controls were TRBV5-6, TRBV5-1 and TRBV20-1. The study found significantly lower normalized Chao1 diversity in multiple sclerosis patients than in controls.

Libraries were made from TCR beta cDNA, and they carried unique molecular identifiers. T cells numbering roughly 0.95 to 11 million gave rise to roughly 0.5 million cDNA molecules. Each CDR3 protein is one row after TCRdb ran MiXCR on the PCR reads. The sample lists over 300,000 distinct CDR3 sequences, approximately 38% occurring once. The source of this sequence is a girl between 10 and 17 years old with multiple sclerosis. The chain employs TRBV5-6 and TRBJ1-2; D unresolved. The specimen sequenced was blood. DNA of the CDR3: TGTGCCAGCAGCTGGTTAGGAGGTCGTGATGGCTACACCTTC. This sequence encodes CASSWLGGRDGYTF.